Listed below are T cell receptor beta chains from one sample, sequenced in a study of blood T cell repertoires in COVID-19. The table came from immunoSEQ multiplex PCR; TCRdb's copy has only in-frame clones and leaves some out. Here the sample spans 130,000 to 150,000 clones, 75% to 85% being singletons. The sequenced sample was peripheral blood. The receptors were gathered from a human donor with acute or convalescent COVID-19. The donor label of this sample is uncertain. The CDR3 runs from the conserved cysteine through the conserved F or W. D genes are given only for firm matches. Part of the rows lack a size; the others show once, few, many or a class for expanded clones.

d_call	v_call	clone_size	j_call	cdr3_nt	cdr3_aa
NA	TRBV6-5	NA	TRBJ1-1	TGTGCCAGCAGGGGGATCCAGGGAGGTGGTGAAGCTTTCTTT	CASRGIQGGGEAFF
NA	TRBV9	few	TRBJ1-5	TGTGCCAGCAGTCTAGGGGGTCAGCCCCAGCATTTT	CASSLGGQPQHF
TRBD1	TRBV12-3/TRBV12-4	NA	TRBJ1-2	TGTGCCAGCAGTTCCCCAGGGGGCTATGGCTACACCTTC	CASSSPGGYGYTF
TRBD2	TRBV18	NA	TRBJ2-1	TGTGCCAGCTCACCCCAGGGACTAGCGGTAGGCAATGAGCAGTTCTTC	CASSPQGLAVGNEQFF
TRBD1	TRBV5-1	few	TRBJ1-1	TGCGCCAGCAGCTACGGACAGGGGCCGGTCGCATCTCGAAACACTGAAGCTTTCTTT	CASSYGQGPVASRNTEAFF
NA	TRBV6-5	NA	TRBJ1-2	TGTGCCAGCAGTTACATGGAGGGTTGGCAGGGCTACACCTTC	CASSYMEGWQGYTF
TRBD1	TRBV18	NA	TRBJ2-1	TGTGCCAGCTCCGAAAGGACAGGGGATAGTGAGCAGTTCTTC	CASSERTGDSEQFF
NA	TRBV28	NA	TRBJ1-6	TGTGCCAGCAGTCCTACACCGGAGGGAAGGAGGTACAATTCACCCCTCCACTTT	CASSPTPEGRRYNSPLHF
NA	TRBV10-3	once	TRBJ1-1	TGTGCCATCAGTGAGTCTCTTTTGAACACTGAAGCTTTCTTT	CAISESLLNTEAFF
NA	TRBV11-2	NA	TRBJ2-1	TGTGCCAGCAGCTTATCAGGGCAGACCTACAATGAGCAGTTCTTC	CASSLSGQTYNEQFF
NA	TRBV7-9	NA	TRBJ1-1	TGTGCCAGCAGCGTATCAGGGAACACTGAAGCTTTCTTT	CASSVSGNTEAFF
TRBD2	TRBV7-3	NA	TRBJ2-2	TGTGCCAGCAGCTTAACACCCCGGGGGGGATCCGGGGAGCTGTTTTTT	CASSLTPRGGSGELFF
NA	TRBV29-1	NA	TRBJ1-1	TGCAGCGTTCAAAAGGCCCAGGTTCGGAACACTGAAGCTTTCTTT	CSVQKAQVRNTEAFF
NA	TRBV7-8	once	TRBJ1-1	TGTGCCAGCAGCGCTACCGGGATTTCGAACACTGAAGCTTTCTTT	CASSATGISNTEAFF
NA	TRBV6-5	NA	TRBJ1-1	TGTGCCAGCGAGGACGGGGTGCGGGCTTTCTTT	CASEDGVRAFF
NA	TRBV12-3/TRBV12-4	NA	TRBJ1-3	TGTGCCAGTCTATCCAGAAACACCATATATTTT	CASLSRNTIYF
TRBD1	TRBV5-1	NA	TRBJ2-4	TGCGCCAGCAGCTTGCCGAAAGGACAGGGAAACATTCAGTACTTC	CASSLPKGQGNIQYF
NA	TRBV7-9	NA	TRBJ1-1	TGTGCCAGCAGCCTGACAGAGGACACTGAAGCTTTCTTT	CASSLTEDTEAFF
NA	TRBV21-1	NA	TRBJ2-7	TGTGCCAGCAGCAGTCGACGACAGGGGATGCACGAGCAGTACTTC	CASSSRRQGMHEQYF
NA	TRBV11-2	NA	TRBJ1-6	TGTGCCAGCAGCCTAGAAACAGGATGGAATTCACCCCTCCACTTT	CASSLETGWNSPLHF
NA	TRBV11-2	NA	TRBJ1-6	TGTGCCAGCACCGTCCCAGGGAAATCACCCCTCCACTTT	CASTVPGKSPLHF
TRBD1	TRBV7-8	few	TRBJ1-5	TGTGCCAGCAGCGAAACAGGGGCCCCTAGCAATCAGCCCCAGCATTTT	CASSETGAPSNQPQHF
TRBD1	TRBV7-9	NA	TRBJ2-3	TGTGCCAGCAGCCTAATTGACAGGGGGCAGGATACGCAGTATTTT	CASSLIDRGQDTQYF
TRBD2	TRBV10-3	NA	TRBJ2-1	TGTGCCACGCTTGTCAGCGGGGGCGTCTCCTACAATGAGCAGTTCTTC	CATLVSGGVSYNEQFF
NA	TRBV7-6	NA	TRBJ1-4	TGTGCCAGCAGCTTTTCCGGGACTCAAGGGACTAATGAAAAACTGTTTTTT	CASSFSGTQGTNEKLFF
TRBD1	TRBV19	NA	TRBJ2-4	TGTGCCAGTAGTATAGTTGAGACAGGGGGCCCATTTAGGAAAAACATTCAGTACTTC	CASSIVETGGPFRKNIQYF
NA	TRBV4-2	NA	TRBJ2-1	TGTGCCAGCAGCCAACTAGGCGGGGTCTCCTACAATGAGCAGTTCTTC	CASSQLGGVSYNEQFF
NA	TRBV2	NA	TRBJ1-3	TGTGCCAGCAGTGGTGGAGGTTTCGGAAACACCATATATTTT	CASSGGGFGNTIYF
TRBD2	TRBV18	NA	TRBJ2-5	TGTGCCAGCTCACCACCAAGCGGGGGGGCCAAGAAGACCCAGTACTTC	CASSPPSGGAKKTQYF
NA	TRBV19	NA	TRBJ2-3	TGTGCCAGTAGTATATTCAGGGGTGATACGCAGTATTTT	CASSIFRGDTQYF
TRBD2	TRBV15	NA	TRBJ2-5	TGTGCCACCAGCAGGGGGGGGGAGGAGACCCAGTACTTC	CATSRGGEETQYF
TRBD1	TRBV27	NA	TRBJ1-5	TGTGCCAGCAGTGGACAGGGGCTCAATCAGCCCCAGCATTTT	CASSGQGLNQPQHF
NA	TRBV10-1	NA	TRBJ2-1	TGCGCCAGCAGTGAGCCTGGTACGGGGAATGAGCAGTTCTTC	CASSEPGTGNEQFF
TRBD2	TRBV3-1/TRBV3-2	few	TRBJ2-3	TGTGCCAGCAGCCAAGATTCAGAGCGGGGACTCACAGATACGCAGTATTTT	CASSQDSERGLTDTQYF
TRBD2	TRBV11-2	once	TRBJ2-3	TGTGCCAGCAGCTTACCGCTAGCGGAAAGCACAGATACGCAGTATTTT	CASSLPLAESTDTQYF